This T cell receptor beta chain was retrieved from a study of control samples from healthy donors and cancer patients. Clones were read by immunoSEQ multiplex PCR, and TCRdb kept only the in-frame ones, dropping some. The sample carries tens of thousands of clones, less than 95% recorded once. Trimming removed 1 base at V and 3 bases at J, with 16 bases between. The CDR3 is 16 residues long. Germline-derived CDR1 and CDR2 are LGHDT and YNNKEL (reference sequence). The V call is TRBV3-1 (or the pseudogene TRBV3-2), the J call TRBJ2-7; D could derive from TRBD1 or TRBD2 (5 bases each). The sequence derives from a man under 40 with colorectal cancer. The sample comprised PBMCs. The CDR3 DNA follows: TGTGCCAGCAGCCAAGCGGGGACCTCCTTGGTCTACGAGCAGTACTTC. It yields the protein CASSQAGTSLVYEQYF.